This note documents a single TCR beta chain sequence. Per the original data handling: Using reference gene primer amplification, nucleated cell counts were estimated. Profiled with immunoSEQ multiplex PCR; TCRdb holds only in-frame clones, not every one. That table furnishes V, J and clone size, whereas the DNA furnished D and trimming. This sample carries some 300,000 clones, 85% to 90% of them seen once, and the ten largest clones take almost 9.5%. Participant age was roughly 18 to 90 years, and participants resided in fewer than 25 US areas. Recovered status applied to Cohort 3 donors who had two consecutive negative PCRs. It also applied to those with clearance or with symptom resolution. Trimming took 2 bases from V and 4 from J, leaving 8 bases between them. Germline-derived CDR1 and CDR2 are MDHEN and SYDVKM. This CDR3 region has 13 residues. This specimen comes from a study of blood T cell repertoires in COVID-19.

The receptor comes from a woman under 40 who had recovered from COVID-19. What was sequenced was PBMCs or T cells enriched from blood (not recorded which). The chain joins TRBV28 to TRBJ1-2, with D unresolved. CDR3 DNA: TGTGCCAGCAGTTTAAGGGAGGCCTATGGCTACACCTTC. As protein: CASSLREAYGYTF.